The clone carrying this T cell receptor (beta chain) was seen repeatedly, ten times or more. The data derive from a study of low-dose radiotherapy and immunotherapy resistance in tumors. This CDR3 is built from 12 residues. The V end lost 5 bases, the J end lost 9 bases, and 11 bases lay between the germline ends. Stated time point: after trial treatment. The treatment is: LDRT plus nivolumab, ipilimumab, low-dose cyclophosphamide and aspirin (RACIN trial). Both TCRalpha and TCRbeta chains were reverse transcribed with V-gene-specific primers. It was with a constant-region primer and a V-primer adapter that TCRs were amplified over approximately 20 PCR cycles. TCRdb recomputed calls from the reads with MiXCR, one row per CDR3 protein. The table lists roughly 90,000 distinct CDR3 sequences, 20% to 25% of them singletons.

This chain links TRBV12-3 or TRBV12-4 with TRBJ1-5, with D hard to call. The clonotype originates from a female donor with ovarian cancer. Sequenced material: PBMCs, taken after low-dose radiotherapy plus immunotherapy. For the CDR3, the DNA is TGTGCCAGCAGTCCTACTTGGACGCCCCAGCATTTT. This sequence encodes CASSPTWTPQHF.